These T cell receptor beta chains were read from a single sample in a study of blood T cell repertoires in COVID-19. The table came from immunoSEQ multiplex PCR; TCRdb's copy has only in-frame clones and leaves some out. The sample holds around 430,000 clones, approximately 88% seen once. Sequenced input: peripheral blood. Receptors originate from a woman aged 45-60 years with COVID-19, enrolled during active disease. Each CDR3 is given with its conserved first and last residue. A D gene is named only where the DNA matches it firmly. Clone size, where shown, is once, few, many, or a class for clones that have expanded.

V,size,D,J,DNA,CDR3
TRBV19,.,TRBD1,TRBJ1-4,TGTGCCAGTAGTCACCGGGACAGCCCTAAACTGTTTTTT,CASSHRDSPKLFF
TRBV10-3,once,.,TRBJ1-1,TGTGCCATCAGGGCCCCGGGGGGGAACACTGAAGCTTTCTTT,CAIRAPGGNTEAFF
TRBV7-9,.,.,TRBJ2-1,TGTGCCAGTACCCAGGGCCCCAGGTTATTCTTC,CASTQGPRLFF
TRBV19,.,.,TRBJ2-3,TGTGCCAGTAGTATAGTTTCAGATACAGATACGCAGTATTTT,CASSIVSDTDTQYF
TRBV27,.,TRBD1,TRBJ2-4,TGTGCCAGCAGTCCATTCAACAGGGGGCTAGCCAAAAACATTCAGTACTTC,CASSPFNRGLAKNIQYF
TRBV10-3,.,TRBD1,TRBJ2-2,TGTGCCATCAGCGGGACAGCTCACCTCACCGGGGAGCTGTTTTTT,CAISGTAHLTGELFF
TRBV2,.,.,TRBJ2-2,TGTGCCAGCATGGAGATATGGAACACCGGGGAGCTGTTTTTT,CASMEIWNTGELFF
TRBV5-1,.,.,TRBJ2-1,TGCGCCAGCAGCTTTCAGGGGTACAATGAGCAGTTCTTC,CASSFQGYNEQFF
TRBV25-1,.,TRBD1,TRBJ1-4,TGTGCCAGCAGCCCGGGACAGGGGATGGAAAAACTGTTTTTT,CASSPGQGMEKLFF
TRBV12-3/TRBV12-4,.,.,TRBJ2-7,TGTGCCAGCAGCCCGACTCTCTACGAGCAGTACTTC,CASSPTLYEQYF
TRBV3-1/TRBV3-2,.,.,TRBJ2-3,TGTGCCAGCAGCCGGGCGTTAACCACAGATACGCAGTATTTT,CASSRALTTDTQYF
TRBV30,.,.,TRBJ2-5,TGTGCCTGGACTCAGGGGAGCGAGACCCAGTACTTC,CAWTQGSETQYF
TRBV18,.,TRBD1,TRBJ2-7,TGTGCCAGCTCACAGCGGGCCGGGACAGGGAGGTACGAGCAGTACTTC,CASSQRAGTGRYEQYF
TRBV27,.,TRBD2,TRBJ2-7,TGTGCCAGCAGCCCCCATTCAGGACTAGCGGGGGTTGAGCAGTACTTC,CASSPHSGLAGVEQYF
TRBV5-1,.,.,TRBJ2-3,TGCGCCAGCAGCTTGGGGGCGGGGATGGGGACAGATACGCAGTATTTT,CASSLGAGMGTDTQYF
TRBV27,.,TRBD2,TRBJ2-2,TGTGCCAGCAAGGCGCTAGCGGGGAGCCCTCGTAGCACCGGGGAGCTGTTTTTT,CASKALAGSPRSTGELFF
TRBV5-4,.,.,TRBJ1-3,TGTGCCAGCAGCTTGGGGGCAGGGCCAGGGAACACCATATATTTT,CASSLGAGPGNTIYF
TRBV30,.,.,TRBJ2-2,TGTGCCTGGGGTACTAGAGTCGACGGGGAGCTGTTTTTT,CAWGTRVDGELFF
TRBV18,.,TRBD1,TRBJ1-2,TGTGCCAGCTCACCATTTTCCGGGACAGGGGATGATGGCTACACCTTC,CASSPFSGTGDDGYTF
TRBV4-1,.,.,TRBJ2-2,TGCGCCAGCAGCCCCGGACAGTTCACCGGGGAGCTGTTTTTT,CASSPGQFTGELFF
TRBV19,.,.,TRBJ1-5,TGTGCCAGTAGTTCCCTCGGGGGTAACCTAAGGAATCAGCCCCAGCATTTT,CASSSLGGNLRNQPQHF
TRBV29-1,.,.,TRBJ2-6,TGCAGCGTTGGAACAGTAGAAATACGCTCTGGGGCCAACGTCCTGACTTTC,CSVGTVEIRSGANVLTF
TRBV5-1,.,.,TRBJ1-4,TGCGCCAGCAGCTTGGCCGGGAGTAATGAAAAACTGTTTTTT,CASSLAGSNEKLFF
TRBV30,.,TRBD1,TRBJ1-1,TGTGCCTGGAGTTTGCAGCCCGGGACAGATGCTTTCTTT,CAWSLQPGTDAFF
TRBV2,.,TRBD1,TRBJ2-5,TGTGCCAGCAGTTTAACAGGGGGGGAGACCCAGTACTTC,CASSLTGGETQYF
TRBV24-1,.,.,TRBJ2-7,TGTGCCACCAGTGACTCTCAGGGGTATACCCACGAGCAGTACTTC,CATSDSQGYTHEQYF
TRBV29-1,.,TRBD1,TRBJ1-2,TGCAGCGTTGAAGCGATGACAGGGGTAGGCTACACCTTC,CSVEAMTGVGYTF
TRBV4-2,.,.,TRBJ2-7,TGTGCCAGCAGCCAAGATAGGGGGGGCTACGAGCAGTACTTC,CASSQDRGGYEQYF
TRBV9,.,.,TRBJ1-3,TGTGCCAGCAGCCTCAGGATGGAACCTGGAAACACCATATATTTT,CASSLRMEPGNTIYF
TRBV19,.,TRBD2,TRBJ2-3,TGTGCCAGTTCACTAGCGGGGGGACCAGATACGCAGTATTTT,CASSLAGGPDTQYF
TRBV9,.,TRBD1,TRBJ2-1,TGTGCCAGCAGCGTAGAAGGGGACAGGCAGTTCTTC,CASSVEGDRQFF
TRBV25-1,.,.,TRBJ1-1,TGTGCCAGCAGGGGCGACGGGAACACTGAAGCTTTCTTT,CASRGDGNTEAFF
TRBV4-2,.,TRBD2,TRBJ2-3,TGTGCCAGCAGCCAGGCCGGGACTAGCGGTTCGGATACGCAGTATTTT,CASSQAGTSGSDTQYF
TRBV30,many,.,TRBJ2-2,TGTGCCTGGTCCACCCGGGGTGGTCGAGGTTCCGGGGAGCTGTTTTTT,CAWSTRGGRGSGELFF
TRBV28,once,TRBD1,TRBJ1-1,TGTGCCAGCAGATTCAGGACAGGGCCCACTGAAGCTTTCTTT,CASRFRTGPTEAFF
TRBV11-3,.,.,TRBJ2-2,TGTGCCAGCAGCCCCCGTCCTAACACCGGGGAGCTGTTTTTT,CASSPRPNTGELFF
TRBV6-5,.,TRBD1,TRBJ2-7,TGTGCCAGCAGCTACGCGACAGGGGACAGCTCCTACGAGCAGTACTTC,CASSYATGDSSYEQYF
TRBV12-3/TRBV12-4,.,.,TRBJ2-1,TGTGCCAGCAAGGACAGCTCCTACAATGAGCAGTTCTTC,CASKDSSYNEQFF
TRBV5-1,few,TRBD1,TRBJ1-3,TGCGCCAGTAGGTCCGGGACAGGGGATGACTCTGGAAACACCATATATTTT,CASRSGTGDDSGNTIYF
TRBV6-5,.,.,TRBJ1-1,TGTGCCAGCAAAGAGCCCGTAGAAGCTTTCTTT,CASKEPVEAFF
TRBV2,.,TRBD2,TRBJ2-3,TGTGCCAGCAGAGTTCCGGGACTAGCGGGGGGGCGCACAGATACGCAGTATTTT,CASRVPGLAGGRTDTQYF
TRBV6-5,.,.,TRBJ1-5,TGTGCCAGCAGACAGGGCAATCAGCCCCAGCATTTT,CASRQGNQPQHF
TRBV29-1,.,.,TRBJ1-2,TGCAGCGTTCCTCTGACAGGACCCGTAAACTATGGCTACACCTTC,CSVPLTGPVNYGYTF
TRBV5-1,.,TRBD1,TRBJ1-1,TGCGCCAGCAGCAGGACAGGTGACGGGAACACTGAAGCTTTCTTT,CASSRTGDGNTEAFF
TRBV23-1,.,TRBD1,TRBJ1-3,TGCGCCAGCAGTCTTACAGGGGCTGGAAACACCATATATTTT,CASSLTGAGNTIYF
TRBV27,.,TRBD2,TRBJ2-1,TGTGCCAGCAGTCCGGAAGGGGCGGGGGGGTACAATGAGCAGTTCTTC,CASSPEGAGGYNEQFF
TRBV2,.,.,TRBJ2-3,TGTGCCAGCAGGACGGGGGAGACGCAGTATTTT,CASRTGETQYF
TRBV28,.,.,TRBJ1-2,TGTGCCAGCAGTTTACAGGGATCGTATGGCTACACCTTC,CASSLQGSYGYTF
TRBV10-1,few,TRBD1,TRBJ1-2,TGCGCCAGCAGTCGGGACAGGGTGAGCGGCTACACCTTC,CASSRDRVSGYTF
TRBV10-2,.,TRBD1,TRBJ1-2,TGCGCCAGCAATACCCGGGACAGGGTGTTTGGCTACACCTTC,CASNTRDRVFGYTF
TRBV7-2,.,.,TRBJ2-5,TGTGCCAGCAGCCCACCCTCACCTTGGCCTCAAGAGACCCAGTACTTC,CASSPPSPWPQETQYF
TRBV4-1,.,.,TRBJ2-3,TGCGCCAGCAGCCAAACCCCTAGGGGGGAGGGCGTCACAGATACGCAGTATTTT,CASSQTPRGEGVTDTQYF
TRBV15,.,.,TRBJ1-2,TGTGCCACCAGCAGCTCGTCCGACAGACGTGGCTACACCTTC,CATSSSSDRRGYTF
TRBV4-1,.,.,TRBJ1-1,TGCGCCAGCAGCCCTCTTCCGCGGACTCTGGGGATGAACACTGAAGCTTTCTTT,CASSPLPRTLGMNTEAFF
TRBV30,.,.,TRBJ1-2,TGTGCCTGGAGCCCTAGGCGCCGAGGCTACACCTTC,CAWSPRRRGYTF
TRBV30,.,.,TRBJ1-3,TGTGCCTATACAGGGAGCGGAAACACCATATATTTT,CAYTGSGNTIYF
TRBV7-8,.,TRBD2,TRBJ2-1,TGTGCCAGCAACGTAGGATCGGGGGGGAACTACAATGAGCAGTTCTTC,CASNVGSGGNYNEQFF
TRBV19,.,TRBD1,TRBJ1-2,TGTGCCAGTAGTATGGGACAGGCAACCTATGGCTACACCTTC,CASSMGQATYGYTF
TRBV24-1,.,.,TRBJ1-2,TGTGCCACCAGTGATTCGACAGCTGGAGGCTACACCTTC,CATSDSTAGGYTF